These 3 T cell receptor beta chains were sequenced from one sample in a study of T cell responses to AZD1222 COVID-19 vaccine. Libraries were prepared by immunoSEQ multiplex PCR; TCRdb keeps only in-frame clonotypes and omits some of them. The sample shows tens of thousands of clones, approximately 86% of them seen only once. The source was peripheral blood, collected 28 days after the second AZD1222 dose. Receptor source: an adult who received the AZD1222 COVID-19 vaccine.

This rearrangement joins TRBV11-2 to TRBJ1-2; 8 bases match TRBD1. V lost 4 bases to trimming and J lost 4 bases; unmatched junction nucleotides: 8. Germline CDR1 reads SGHAT; CDR2 reads FQNNGV. The CDR3 is made up of 15 amino acids. The CDR3 reads CASSSQGAPLYGYTF. CDR3 nucleotides: TGTGCCAGCAGCTCCCAGGGGGCGCCCCTCTATGGCTACACCTTC.

This chain links TRBV5-1 with TRBJ2-1, with 8 bases lining up with TRBD2. The CDR3 consists of 14 residues. Germline CDR1 reads SGHRS; CDR2 reads YFSETQ. V dropped 2 bases and J dropped 6; count of bases not matched to a gene: 4. The CDR3 region has the DNA TGCGCCAGCAGCTTAACGGGAGGGCGCAATGAGCAGTTCTTC. It yields the protein CASSLTGGRNEQFF.

The chain employs TRBV28 and TRBJ2-2, with D perhaps assigned TRBD1 or TRBD2 (5 bases each). V gave up 3 bases and J gave up 7 bases, with 12 bases separating them. The CDR3 runs to 14 residues. The germline gives CDR1 MDHEN, CDR2 SYDVKM. CDR3 sequence (DNA): TGTGCCAGCAGTTTCCCGGGGCCGGTCGGGGAGCTGTTTTTT. It specifies CASSFPGPVGELFF.